Listed here are 6 T cell receptor beta chains from one sample, sequenced in a study of sequential checkpoint blockade in melanoma. Sequencing used immunoSEQ multiplex PCR; TCRdb keeps in-frame clones, though not all of them. The sample includes around 11,000 clones, 55% to 70% of them seen just once. Treatment given: randomized to nivolumab then ipilimumab (arm A) or the reverse (arm B). Sequencing was performed on CD8+ T cells sorted from blood (inferred from file names), taken from a patient given nivolumab and ipilimumab in sequence. Every receptor here comes from a human donor with melanoma.

There are a few counts of this clone. The chain couples TRBV7-2 to TRBJ2-3, with a weak D call TRBD1 (7 bases). The CDR3 contains 16 residues. Germline V gene lookup returns CDR1 SGHTA and CDR2 FQGNSA. V lost 1 base to trimming and J lost 6 bases, with 17 bases between them. CDR3: CASSLVGTDLADTQYF. In nucleotides, the CDR3 is TGTGCCAGCAGCTTAGTCGGGACAGACCTAGCGGATACGCAGTATTTT.

The chain recombines TRBV7-2 with TRBJ2-1; maybe TRBD2 (7 bases). The CDR3 is made up of 16 amino acids. The V and J ends lost 6 bases and 7 bases respectively, with 22 bases between them. Germline CDR1 reads SGHTA; CDR2 reads FQGNSA. CDR3 protein: CASSEDPGGGPNEQFF. CDR3 DNA sequence: TGTGCCAGCAGTGAAGACCCGGGGGGCGGACCTAATGAGCAGTTCTTC.

This chain uses TRBV30 with TRBJ2-1, with 11 bases aligning to TRBD1. CDR1 and CDR2 (germline): GTSNPN, SVGIG (reference sequence). This CDR3 is 15 amino acids long. Trimming at V came to 4 bases and at J to 5 bases, leaving 7 bases not matched to a gene. Written as DNA, the CDR3 is TGTGCCTGGAACCTCGGGACAGGGGGTCACAATGAGCAGTTCTTC. Translated, it gives CAWNLGTGGHNEQFF. The full variable domain, its missing parts supplied by reference TRBV30 and TRBJ2-1, is SQTIHQWPATLVQPVGSPLSLECTVEGTSNPNLYWYRQAAGRGLQLLFYSVGIGQISSEVPQNLSASRPQDRQFILSSKKLLLSDSGFYLCAWNLGTGGHNEQFFGPGTRLTVL.

The J gene is TRBJ2-2, the V gene TRBV5-1; TRBD2 matches 9 bases. This CDR3 contains 15 residues. The junction had 3 bases not matched to a gene; V was cut back by 0 bases and J by 6 bases. CDR1 SGHRS and CDR2 YFSETQ come from the germline V gene. CDR3 amino acids: CASSLVLAGPGELFF. The DNA of the CDR3 is TGCGCCAGCAGCTTGGTCCTAGCGGGACCCGGGGAGCTGTTTTTT.

The V and J genes are TRBV30 and TRBJ1-1; the D is unclear. CDR3 length equals 15 residues. Germline values: CDR1 GTSNPN, CDR2 SVGIG (reference sequence). The V end lost 5 bases, the J end lost 1 base, and 17 bases lay between the germline ends. The CDR3 loop is CAWEGIREGNTEAFF. CDR3 DNA sequence: TGTGCCTGGGAGGGTATCCGGGAGGGGAACACTGAAGCTTTCTTT.

The CDR3 DNA is TGTGCCAGCAGCTTGGGGACAGGGTACGACGAGCAGTACTTC. This codes for CASSLGTGYDEQYF. The chain joins TRBV7-9 to TRBJ2-7; TRBD1 matches at 9 bases. The germline V gene has CDR1 SEHNR and CDR2 FQNEAQ (reference sequence). This CDR3 has 14 residues. Germline trimming cut 3 bases from V and 5 bases from J; bases unmatched to any gene: 5.